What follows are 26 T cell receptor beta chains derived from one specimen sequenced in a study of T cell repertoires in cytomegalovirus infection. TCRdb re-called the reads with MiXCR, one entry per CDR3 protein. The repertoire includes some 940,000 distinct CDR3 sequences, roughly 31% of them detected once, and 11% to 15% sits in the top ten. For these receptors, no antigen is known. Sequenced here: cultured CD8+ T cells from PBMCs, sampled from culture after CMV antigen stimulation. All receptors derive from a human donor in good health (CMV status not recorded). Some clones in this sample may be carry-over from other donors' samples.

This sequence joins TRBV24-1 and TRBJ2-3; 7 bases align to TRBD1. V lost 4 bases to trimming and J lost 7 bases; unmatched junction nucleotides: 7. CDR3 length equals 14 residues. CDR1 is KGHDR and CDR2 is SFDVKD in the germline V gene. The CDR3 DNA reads TGTGCCACCAGTGAATCCTTACAGGGGCATACGCAGTATTTT. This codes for CATSESLQGHTQYF.

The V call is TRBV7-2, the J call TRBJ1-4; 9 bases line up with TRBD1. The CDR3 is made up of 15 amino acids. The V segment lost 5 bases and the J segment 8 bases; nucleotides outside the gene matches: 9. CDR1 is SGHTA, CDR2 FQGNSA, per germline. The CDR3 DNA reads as TGTGCCAGCAGCATTACAGGGGGCGAGACCGAAAAACTGTTTTTT. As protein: CASSITGGETEKLFF.

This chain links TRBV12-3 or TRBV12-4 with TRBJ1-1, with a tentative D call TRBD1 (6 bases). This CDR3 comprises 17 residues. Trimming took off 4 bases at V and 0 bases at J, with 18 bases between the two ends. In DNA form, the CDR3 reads TGTGCCAGCAGTTGGGGGGGGGCAGGTACCTTGAACACTGAAGCTTTCTTT. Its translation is CASSWGGAGTLNTEAFF.

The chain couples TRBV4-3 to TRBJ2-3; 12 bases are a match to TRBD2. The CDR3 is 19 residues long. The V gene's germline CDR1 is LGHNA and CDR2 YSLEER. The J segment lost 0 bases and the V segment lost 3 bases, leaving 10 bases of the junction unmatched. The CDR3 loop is CASSQLLAGGLQSTDTQYF. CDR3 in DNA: TGCGCCAGCAGCCAGCTCCTAGCGGGGGGGCTCCAAAGCACAGATACGCAGTATTTT.

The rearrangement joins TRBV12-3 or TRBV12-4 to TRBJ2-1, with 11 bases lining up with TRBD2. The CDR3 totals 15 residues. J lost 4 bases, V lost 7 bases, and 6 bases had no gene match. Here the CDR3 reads CASTPSGGRYNEQFF. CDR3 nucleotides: TGTGCCAGCACCCCTAGCGGGGGGCGTTACAATGAGCAGTTCTTC.

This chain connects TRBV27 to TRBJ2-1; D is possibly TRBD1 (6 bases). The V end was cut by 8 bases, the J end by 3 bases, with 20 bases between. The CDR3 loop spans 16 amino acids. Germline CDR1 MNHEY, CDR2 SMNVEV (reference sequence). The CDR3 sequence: CASREEGHSLYNEQFF. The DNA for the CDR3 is TGTGCCAGCCGAGAAGAGGGACACTCCCTCTACAATGAGCAGTTCTTC.

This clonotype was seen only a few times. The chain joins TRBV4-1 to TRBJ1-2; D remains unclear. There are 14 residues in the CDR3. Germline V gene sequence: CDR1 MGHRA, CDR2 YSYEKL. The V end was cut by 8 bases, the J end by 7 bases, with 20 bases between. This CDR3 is CASALALADRGYTF. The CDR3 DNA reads TGCGCCAGCGCCCTGGCCCTAGCGGATCGTGGCTACACCTTC.

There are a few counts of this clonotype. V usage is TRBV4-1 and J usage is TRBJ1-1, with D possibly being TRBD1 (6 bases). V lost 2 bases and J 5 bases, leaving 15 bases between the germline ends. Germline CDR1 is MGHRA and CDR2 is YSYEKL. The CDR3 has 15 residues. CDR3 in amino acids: CASSQSTGMMTEAFF. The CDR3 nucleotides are TGCGCCAGCAGCCAATCAACAGGGATGATGACTGAAGCTTTCTTT.

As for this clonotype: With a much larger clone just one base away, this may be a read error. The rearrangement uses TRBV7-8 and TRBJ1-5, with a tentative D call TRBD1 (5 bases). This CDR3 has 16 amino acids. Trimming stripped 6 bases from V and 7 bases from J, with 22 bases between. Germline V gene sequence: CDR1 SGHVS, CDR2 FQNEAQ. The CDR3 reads CASSPTEGNVNQPQHF. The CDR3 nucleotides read TGTGCCAGCAGTCCCACCGAGGGGAATGTGAACCAGCCCCAGCATTTT.

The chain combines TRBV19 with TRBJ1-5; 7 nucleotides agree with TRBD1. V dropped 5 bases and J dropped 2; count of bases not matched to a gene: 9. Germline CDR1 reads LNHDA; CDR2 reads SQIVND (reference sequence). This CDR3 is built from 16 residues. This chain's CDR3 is CASSAFRGVGNQPQHF. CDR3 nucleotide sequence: TGTGCCAGTAGTGCCTTCAGGGGGGTTGGCAATCAGCCCCAGCATTTT.

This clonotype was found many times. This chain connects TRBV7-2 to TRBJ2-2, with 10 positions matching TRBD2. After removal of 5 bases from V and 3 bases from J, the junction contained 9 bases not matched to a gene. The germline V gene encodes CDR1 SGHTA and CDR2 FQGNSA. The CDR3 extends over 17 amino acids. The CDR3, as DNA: TGTGCCAGCAGCCCCCCAGCGGGGGGGCCGCACACCGGGGAGCTGTTTTTT. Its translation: CASSPPAGGPHTGELFF.

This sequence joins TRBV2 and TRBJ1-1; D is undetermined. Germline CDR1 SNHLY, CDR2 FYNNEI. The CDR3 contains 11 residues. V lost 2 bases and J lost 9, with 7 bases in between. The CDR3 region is CASSEQLKAFF. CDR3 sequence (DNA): TGTGCCAGCAGTGAACAGCTTAAAGCTTTCTTT.

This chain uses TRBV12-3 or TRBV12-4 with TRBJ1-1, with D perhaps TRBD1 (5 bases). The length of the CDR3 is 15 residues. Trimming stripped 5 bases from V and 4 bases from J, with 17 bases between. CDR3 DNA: TGTGCCAGCAGTGCGACCGGCGTTGGGGGCACTGAAGCTTTCTTT. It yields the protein CASSATGVGGTEAFF.

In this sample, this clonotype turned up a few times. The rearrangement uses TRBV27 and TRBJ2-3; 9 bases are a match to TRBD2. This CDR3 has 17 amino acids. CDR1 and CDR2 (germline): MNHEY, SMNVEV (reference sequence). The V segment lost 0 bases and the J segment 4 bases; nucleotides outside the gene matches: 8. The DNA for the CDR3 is TGTGCCAGCAGTTTATCCCTAGGCGGGGGGGCGGCAGATACGCAGTATTTT. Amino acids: CASSLSLGGGAADTQYF.

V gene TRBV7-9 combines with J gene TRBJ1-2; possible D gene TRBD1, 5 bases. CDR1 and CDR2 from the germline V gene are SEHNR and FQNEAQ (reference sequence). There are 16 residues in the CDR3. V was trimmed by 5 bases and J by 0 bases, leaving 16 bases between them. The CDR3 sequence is CASSPPGQLSNYGYTF. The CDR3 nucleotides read TGTGCCAGCAGCCCCCCTGGACAACTATCTAACTATGGCTACACCTTC.

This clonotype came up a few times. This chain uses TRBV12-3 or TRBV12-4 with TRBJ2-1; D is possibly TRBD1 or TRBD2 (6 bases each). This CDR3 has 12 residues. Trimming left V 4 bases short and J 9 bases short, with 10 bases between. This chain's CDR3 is CASSWGAGEQFF. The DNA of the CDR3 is TGTGCCAGCAGTTGGGGGGCAGGTGAGCAGTTCTTC.

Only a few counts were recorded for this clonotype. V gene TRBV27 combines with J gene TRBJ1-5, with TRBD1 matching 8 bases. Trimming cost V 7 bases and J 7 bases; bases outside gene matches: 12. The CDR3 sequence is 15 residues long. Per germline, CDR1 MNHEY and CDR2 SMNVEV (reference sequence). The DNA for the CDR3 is TGTGCCAGCAAGTTAGACAGGGGCCGGAACCAGCCCCAGCATTTT. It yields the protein CASKLDRGRNQPQHF.

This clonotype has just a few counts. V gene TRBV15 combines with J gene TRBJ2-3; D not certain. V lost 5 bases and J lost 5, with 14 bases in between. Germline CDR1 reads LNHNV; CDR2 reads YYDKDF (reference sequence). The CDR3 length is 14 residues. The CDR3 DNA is TGTGCCACCAGCGTCCGGGCCCCCCAAGATACGCAGTATTTT. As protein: CATSVRAPQDTQYF.

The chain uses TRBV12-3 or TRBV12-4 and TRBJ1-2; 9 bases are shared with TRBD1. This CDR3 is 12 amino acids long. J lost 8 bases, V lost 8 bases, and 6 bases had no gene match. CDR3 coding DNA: TGTGCCAGCTGGACAGGGGAAGGCGGCTACACCTTC. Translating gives CASWTGEGGYTF.

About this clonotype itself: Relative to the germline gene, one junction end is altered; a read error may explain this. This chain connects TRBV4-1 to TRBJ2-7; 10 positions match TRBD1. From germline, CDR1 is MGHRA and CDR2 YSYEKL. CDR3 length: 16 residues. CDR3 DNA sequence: TGTGCCAGCAGCCAAGCGACCGGGACAGGGGCCACCGAGCAGTACTTC. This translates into CASSQATGTGATEQYF.

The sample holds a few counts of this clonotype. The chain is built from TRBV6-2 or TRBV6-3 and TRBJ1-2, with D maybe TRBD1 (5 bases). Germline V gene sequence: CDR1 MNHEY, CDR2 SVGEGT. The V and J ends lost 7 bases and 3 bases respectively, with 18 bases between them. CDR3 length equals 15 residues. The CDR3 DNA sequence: TGTGCCAGCACCGACTCAGGGACCATCGACTATGGCTACACCTTC. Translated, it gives CASTDSGTIDYGYTF.

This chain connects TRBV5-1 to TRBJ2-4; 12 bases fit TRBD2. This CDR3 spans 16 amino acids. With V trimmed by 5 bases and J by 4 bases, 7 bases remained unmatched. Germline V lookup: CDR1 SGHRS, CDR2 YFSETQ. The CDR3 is CASRERTSGIKNIQYF. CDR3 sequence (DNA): TGCGCCAGCAGAGAGAGGACTAGCGGGATAAAAAACATTCAGTACTTC.

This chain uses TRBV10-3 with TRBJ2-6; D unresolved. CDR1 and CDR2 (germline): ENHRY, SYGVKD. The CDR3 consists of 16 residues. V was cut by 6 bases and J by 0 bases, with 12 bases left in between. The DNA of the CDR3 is TGTGCCATCAGGGACCCCACCGACTCTGGGGCCAACGTCCTGACTTTC. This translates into CAIRDPTDSGANVLTF.

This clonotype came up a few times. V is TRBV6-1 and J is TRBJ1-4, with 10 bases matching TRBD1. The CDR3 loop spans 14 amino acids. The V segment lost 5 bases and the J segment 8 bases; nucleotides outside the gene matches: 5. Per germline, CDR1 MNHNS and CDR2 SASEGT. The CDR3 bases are TGTGCCAGCAGTTCCGGGACAGGGGCCGAAAAACTGTTTTTT. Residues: CASSSGTGAEKLFF.

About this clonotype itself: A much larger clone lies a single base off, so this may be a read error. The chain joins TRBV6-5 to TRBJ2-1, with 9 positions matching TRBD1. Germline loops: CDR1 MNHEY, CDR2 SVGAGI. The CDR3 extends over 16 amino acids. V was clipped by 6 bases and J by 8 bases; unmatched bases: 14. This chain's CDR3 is CASSGSVKTGGHEQFF. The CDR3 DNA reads TGTGCCAGCAGCGGCTCGGTCAAGACAGGGGGTCATGAGCAGTTCTTC.

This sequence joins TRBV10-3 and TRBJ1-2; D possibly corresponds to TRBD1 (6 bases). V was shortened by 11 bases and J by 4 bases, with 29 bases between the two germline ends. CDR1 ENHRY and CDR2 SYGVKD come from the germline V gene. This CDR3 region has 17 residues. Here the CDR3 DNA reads TGTGCCCCGAAGCCCAGGACAGAATCTGAGTTGTCCTATGGCTACACCTTC. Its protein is CAPKPRTESELSYGYTF.